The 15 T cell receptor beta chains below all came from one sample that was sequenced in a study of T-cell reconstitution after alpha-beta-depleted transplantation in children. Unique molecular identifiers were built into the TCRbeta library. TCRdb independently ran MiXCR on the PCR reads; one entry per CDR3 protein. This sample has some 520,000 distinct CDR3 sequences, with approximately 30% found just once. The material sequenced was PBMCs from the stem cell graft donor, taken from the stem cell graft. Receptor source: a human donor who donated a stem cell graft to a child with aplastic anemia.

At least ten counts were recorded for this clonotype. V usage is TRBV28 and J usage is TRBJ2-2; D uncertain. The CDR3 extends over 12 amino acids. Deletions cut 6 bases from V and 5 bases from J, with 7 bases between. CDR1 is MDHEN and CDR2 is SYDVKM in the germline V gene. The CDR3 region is CASSKTTGELFF. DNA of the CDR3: TGTGCCAGCAGCAAGACAACCGGGGAGCTGTTTTTT.

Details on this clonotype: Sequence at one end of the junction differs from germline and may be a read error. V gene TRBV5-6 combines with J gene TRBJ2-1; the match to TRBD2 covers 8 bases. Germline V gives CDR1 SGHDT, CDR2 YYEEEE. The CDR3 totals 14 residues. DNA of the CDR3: TGTTCCAGCACCTCTTTAGCGGGAAACAATGAGCAGTTCTTC. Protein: CSSTSLAGNNEQFF.

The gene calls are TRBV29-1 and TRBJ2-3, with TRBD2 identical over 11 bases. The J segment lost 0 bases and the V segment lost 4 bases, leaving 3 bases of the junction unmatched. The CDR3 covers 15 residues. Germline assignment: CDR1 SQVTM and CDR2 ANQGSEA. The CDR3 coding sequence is TGCAGCGTTGGGCGGACTAGCGGGAGCACAGATACGCAGTATTTT. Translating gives CSVGRTSGSTDTQYF.

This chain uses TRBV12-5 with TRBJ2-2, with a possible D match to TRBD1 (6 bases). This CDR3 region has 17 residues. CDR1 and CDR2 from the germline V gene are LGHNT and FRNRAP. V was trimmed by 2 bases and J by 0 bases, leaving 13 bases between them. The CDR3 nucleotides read TGTGCTAGTGGTTTGATCAAGACAGGCGCGAACACCGGGGAGCTGTTTTTT. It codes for CASGLIKTGANTGELFF.

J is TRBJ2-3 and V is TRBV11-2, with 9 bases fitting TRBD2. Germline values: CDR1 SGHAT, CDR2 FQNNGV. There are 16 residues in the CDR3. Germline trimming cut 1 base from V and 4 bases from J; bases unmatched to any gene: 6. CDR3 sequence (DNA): TGTGCCAGCAGCTTAGCTAAAGCGGGAGGCGCAGATACGCAGTATTTT. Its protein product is CASSLAKAGGADTQYF.

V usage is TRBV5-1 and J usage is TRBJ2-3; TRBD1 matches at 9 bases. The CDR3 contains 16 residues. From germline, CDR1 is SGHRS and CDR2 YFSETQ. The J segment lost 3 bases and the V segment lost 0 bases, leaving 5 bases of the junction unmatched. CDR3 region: CASSLGKTGGTDTQYF. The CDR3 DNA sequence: TGCGCCAGCAGCTTGGGGAAGACAGGGGGTACAGATACGCAGTATTTT.

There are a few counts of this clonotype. CDR3 in amino acids: CASSQDHWEGNEQFF. Here the CDR3 DNA reads TGCGCCAGCAGCCAAGATCATTGGGAGGGCAATGAGCAGTTCTTC. The V call is TRBV4-3, the J call TRBJ2-1, with 7 nucleotides matching TRBD2. Germline V gives CDR1 LGHNA, CDR2 YSLEER. The ends lost 0 bases at V and 6 bases at J; junction bases unmatched: 5. This CDR3 has 15 residues.

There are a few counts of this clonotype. The CDR3 bases are TGTGCCAGCAGTTGGTCGCTGAGCACCGGGGAGCTGTTTTTT. This encodes CASSWSLSTGELFF. The rearrangement links TRBV12-3 or TRBV12-4 to TRBJ2-2, with D hard to call. The CDR3 sequence is 14 residues long. V gave up 4 bases and J gave up 4 bases, with 10 bases separating them.

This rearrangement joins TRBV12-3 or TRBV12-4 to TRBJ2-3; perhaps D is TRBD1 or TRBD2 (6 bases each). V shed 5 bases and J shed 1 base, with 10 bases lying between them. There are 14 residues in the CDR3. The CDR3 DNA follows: TGTGCCAGCAGTCCGAGGGGGGGCACAGATACGCAGTATTTT. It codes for CASSPRGGTDTQYF.

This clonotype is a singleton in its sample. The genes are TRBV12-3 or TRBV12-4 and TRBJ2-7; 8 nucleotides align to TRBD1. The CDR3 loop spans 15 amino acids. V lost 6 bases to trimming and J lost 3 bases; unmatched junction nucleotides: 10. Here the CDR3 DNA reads TGTGCCAGCAGCCCAGGGGGCGGCCCCGTCTACGAGCAGTACGTC. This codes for CASSPGGGPVYEQYV.

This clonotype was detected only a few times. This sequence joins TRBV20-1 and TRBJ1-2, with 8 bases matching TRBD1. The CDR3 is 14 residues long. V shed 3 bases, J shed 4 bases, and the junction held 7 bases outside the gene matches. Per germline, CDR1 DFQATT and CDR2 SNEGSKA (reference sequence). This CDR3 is CSASGQGLSYGYTF. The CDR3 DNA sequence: TGCAGTGCTAGCGGACAGGGTCTTAGCTATGGCTACACCTTC.

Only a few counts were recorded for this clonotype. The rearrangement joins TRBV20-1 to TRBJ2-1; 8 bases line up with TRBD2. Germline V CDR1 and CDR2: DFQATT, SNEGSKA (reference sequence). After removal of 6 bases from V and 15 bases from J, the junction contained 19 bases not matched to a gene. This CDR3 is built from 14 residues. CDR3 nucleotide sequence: TGCAGTGCCCTGCGGGGGGTAGGGAGCATTAGGCGGTTCTTC. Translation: CSALRGVGSIRRFF.

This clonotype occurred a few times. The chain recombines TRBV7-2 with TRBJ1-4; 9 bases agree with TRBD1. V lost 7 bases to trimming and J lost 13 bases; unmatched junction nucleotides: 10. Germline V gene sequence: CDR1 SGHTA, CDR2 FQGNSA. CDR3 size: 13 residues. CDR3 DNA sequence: TGTGCCAGCAACTATGGGGACAGGGCGGGACTGTTTTTT. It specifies CASNYGDRAGLFF.

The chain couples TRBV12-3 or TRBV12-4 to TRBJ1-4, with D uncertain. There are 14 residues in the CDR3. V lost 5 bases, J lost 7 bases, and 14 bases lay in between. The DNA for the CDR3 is TGTGCCAGCAGTCCGTTGGGAACGGGTGAAAAACTGTTTTTT. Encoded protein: CASSPLGTGEKLFF.

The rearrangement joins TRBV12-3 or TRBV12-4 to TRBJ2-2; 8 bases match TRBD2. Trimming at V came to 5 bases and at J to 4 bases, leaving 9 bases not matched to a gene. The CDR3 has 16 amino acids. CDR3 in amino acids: CASSPQAGAGTGELFF. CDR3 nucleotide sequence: TGTGCCAGCAGTCCCCAAGCGGGAGCGGGCACCGGGGAGCTGTTTTTT.